The source of this T cell receptor (beta chain) is a study of OX40 agonist ivuxolimab in advanced cancers. Study-wide context: The treatment was a fully human IgG2 OX40 agonist, ivuxolimab. Of mixed ages from about 20 to 90 and averaging 60 years, the group was 65% to 85% male. Findings and limits, study-wide: Relative to CD4+ cells, CD8+ T cells on average had more expanded clones.

Germline-derived CDR1 and CDR2 are SGDLS and YYNGEE. The germline V and J ends were trimmed by 3 bases and 1 base, with 13 bases remaining between them. The CDR3 runs 15 residues. As to this clone: Antigen: not known.

Measured with immunoSEQ multiplex PCR; TCRdb has only the in-frame clones, and not every one. This sample has some 81,000 clones, with roughly 85% found just once. This chain uses TRBV9 with TRBJ1-2; D remains ambiguous. The clonotype comes from an adult with an advanced solid tumor such as melanoma, head and neck, liver or kidney cancer. The source material was CD4+ or CD8+ T cells sorted from blood, sampled in a trial of the OX40 agonist ivuxolimab. For the CDR3, the DNA is TGTGCCAGCAGCGCGGCGGACCGATTTAACTATGGCTACACCTTC. Encoded protein: CASSAADRFNYGYTF.